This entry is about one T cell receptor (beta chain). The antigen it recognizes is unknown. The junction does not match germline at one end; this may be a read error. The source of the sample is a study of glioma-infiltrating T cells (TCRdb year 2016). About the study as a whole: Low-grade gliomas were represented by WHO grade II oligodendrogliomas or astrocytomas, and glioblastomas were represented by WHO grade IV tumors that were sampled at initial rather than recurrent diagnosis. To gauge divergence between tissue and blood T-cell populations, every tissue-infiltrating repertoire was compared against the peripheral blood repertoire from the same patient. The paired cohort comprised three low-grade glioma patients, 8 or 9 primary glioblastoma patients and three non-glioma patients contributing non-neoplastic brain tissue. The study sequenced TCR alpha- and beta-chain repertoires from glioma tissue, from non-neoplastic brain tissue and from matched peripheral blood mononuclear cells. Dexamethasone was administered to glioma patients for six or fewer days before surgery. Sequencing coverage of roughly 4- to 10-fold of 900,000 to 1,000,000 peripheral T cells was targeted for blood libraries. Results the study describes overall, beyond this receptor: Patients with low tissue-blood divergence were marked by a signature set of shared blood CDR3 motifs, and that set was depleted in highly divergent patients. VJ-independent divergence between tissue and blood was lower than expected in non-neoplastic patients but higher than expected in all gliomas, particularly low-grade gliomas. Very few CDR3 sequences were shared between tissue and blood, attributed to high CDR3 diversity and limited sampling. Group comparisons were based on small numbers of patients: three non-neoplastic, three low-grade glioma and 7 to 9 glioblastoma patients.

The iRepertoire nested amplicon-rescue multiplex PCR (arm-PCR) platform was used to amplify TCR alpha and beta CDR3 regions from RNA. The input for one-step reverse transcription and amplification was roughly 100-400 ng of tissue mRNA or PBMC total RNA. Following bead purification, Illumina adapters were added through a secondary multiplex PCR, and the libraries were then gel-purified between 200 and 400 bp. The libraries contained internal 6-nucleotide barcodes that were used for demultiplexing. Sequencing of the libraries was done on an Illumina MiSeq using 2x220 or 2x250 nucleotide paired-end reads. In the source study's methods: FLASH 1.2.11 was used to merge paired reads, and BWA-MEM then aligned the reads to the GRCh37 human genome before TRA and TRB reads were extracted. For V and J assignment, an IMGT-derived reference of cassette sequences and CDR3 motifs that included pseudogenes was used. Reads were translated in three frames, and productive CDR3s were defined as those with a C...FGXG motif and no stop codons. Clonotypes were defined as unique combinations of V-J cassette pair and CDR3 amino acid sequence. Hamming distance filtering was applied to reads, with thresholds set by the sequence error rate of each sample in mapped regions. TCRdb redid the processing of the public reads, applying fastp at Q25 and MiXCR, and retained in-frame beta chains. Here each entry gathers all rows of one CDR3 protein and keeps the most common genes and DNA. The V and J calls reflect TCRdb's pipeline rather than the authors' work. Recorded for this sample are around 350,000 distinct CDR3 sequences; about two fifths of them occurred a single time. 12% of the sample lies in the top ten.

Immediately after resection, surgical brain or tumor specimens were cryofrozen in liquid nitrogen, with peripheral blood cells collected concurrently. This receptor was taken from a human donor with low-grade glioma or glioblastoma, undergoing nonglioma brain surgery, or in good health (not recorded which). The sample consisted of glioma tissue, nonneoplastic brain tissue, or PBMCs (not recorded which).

The DNA reads TGTGCCACCAGCGGGGGGGGGACAGGGGGCACTGAAGCTCTCTTT. The resulting protein is CATSGGGTGGTEALF. The rearrangement joined TRBV15 to TRBJ1-1; TRBD1 fits 12 bases in the junction. From a lookup of the germline V gene (reference sequence), CDR1 and CDR2 are LNHNV and YYDKDF. The CDR3 numbers 15 residues from cysteine through phenylalanine. The read is trimmed to its CDR3 DNA, 45 bases read in frame from base 1.